What follows describes a single TCR beta chain. What it recognizes is unknown. V lost 2 bases and J lost 9, with 10 bases in between. Per germline, CDR1 MDHEN and CDR2 SYDVKM. CDR3 size: 12 residues. Study results and caveats: Greatest tumor Treg TCR overlap was with tumor naive CD4+ cells. The larger cohort examined one V-J beta rearrangement, not whole repertoires.

Via MiXCR, TCRdb re-called the 5' RACE reads, giving one row per CDR3 protein. The repertoire consists of about 40,000 distinct CDR3 sequences, with about 20% occurring once and the leading ten covering approximately 2.9%. Specimen: naive CD4+ T cells sorted from a lymph node. Subset in this sample: naive CD4+ T cells, CD4+CD45RA+CD25-. The gene calls are TRBV28 and TRBJ1-2; D possibly corresponds to TRBD1 (5 bases). The sequence derives from a female donor with breast cancer. The CDR3 reads CASSLQGGRYTF. For the CDR3, the DNA is TGTGCCAGCAGTTTACAGGGTGGGCGCTACACCTTC.